These 10 T cell receptor beta chains were sequenced from one sample in a study of graft-versus-host responses after intestinal transplantation. Responders (roughly 200,000, CFSE-labeled) were co-plated with roughly 200,000 irradiated, violet-dye-labeled stimulators. Sequencing used immunoSEQ multiplex PCR; TCRdb keeps in-frame clones, though not all of them. In the table there are some 14,000 clones, under 45% of which are singletons. This material consisted of alloreactive CD8+ T cells from a mixed lymphocyte reaction culture, taken before intestinal transplant. As to subset: CFSE-low proliferating T cells sorted from approximately 6-day pre-transplant mixed lymphocyte reaction (GvH or HvG direction). The receptors were sampled from a human patient who received an intestinal transplant.

The chain couples TRBV6-1 to TRBJ2-5, with a tentative D call TRBD2 (6 bases). Germline V CDR1 and CDR2: MNHNS, SASEGT. The CDR3 totals 16 residues. Trimming removed 3 bases from V and 5 bases from J, with 19 bases in between. The CDR3 protein is CASSELQRVYSETQYF. The CDR3 DNA reads as TGTGCCAGCAGTGAGCTGCAGCGGGTGTATTCGGAGACCCAGTACTTC.

The V and J genes are TRBV7-9 and TRBJ2-3; D might be TRBD1 (6 bases). Germline V CDR1 and CDR2: SEHNR, FQNEAQ (reference sequence). The CDR3 has 17 residues. With 0 bases removed from V and 2 bases from J, the gap between germline ends came to 15 bases. In DNA form, the CDR3 reads TGTGCCAGCAGCTTAGCGCTGGGGGCAGGGAACACAGATACGCAGTATTTT. Its translation: CASSLALGAGNTDTQYF. Full variable domain (remainder filled in from reference TRBV7-9 and TRBJ2-3): DTGVSQNPRHKITKRGQNVTFRCDPISEHNRLYWYRQTLGQGPEFLTYFQNEAQLEKSRLLSDRFSAERPKGSFSTLEIQRTEQGDSAMYLCASSLALGAGNTDTQYFGPGTRLTVL.

The rearrangement uses TRBV19 and TRBJ2-1; D is possibly TRBD1 (5 bases). Germline CDR1 reads LNHDA; CDR2 reads SQIVND (reference sequence). The CDR3 spans 16 residues. V lost 4 bases to trimming and J lost 3 bases, with 16 bases between them. CDR3 residues: CASSSPRDFSYNEQFF. In DNA form, the CDR3 reads TGTGCCAGTAGTAGTCCCAGGGATTTTAGCTACAATGAGCAGTTCTTC.

The CDR3 coding sequence is TGCGCCAGCAGCCAAGCCTGGACTAGCGGGGGTGGCGGGGAGCTGTTTTTT. The encoded protein is CASSQAWTSGGGGELFF. V usage is TRBV4-1 and J usage is TRBJ2-2; TRBD2 matches at 13 bases. CDR1 is MGHRA and CDR2 is YSYEKL in the germline V gene. Germline trimming cut 1 base from V and 7 bases from J; bases unmatched to any gene: 6. This CDR3 contains 17 residues.

By sample share, this clone is medium-sized. The rearrangement links TRBV13 to TRBJ2-7; D is perhaps TRBD1 (6 bases). The V end was cut by 3 bases, the J end by 6 bases, with 15 bases between. This CDR3 region has 14 residues. Looked up from germline, CDR1 is PRHDT and CDR2 is FYEKMQ (reference sequence). Here the CDR3 reads CASSLENTGFEQYF. The CDR3 bases are TGTGCCAGCAGCTTGGAAAATACAGGGTTCGAGCAGTACTTC.

The chain uses TRBV9 and TRBJ2-2, with a tentative D call TRBD2 (6 bases). Germline values: CDR1 SGDLS, CDR2 YYNGEE. The CDR3 sequence is 15 residues long. Deletions cut 3 bases from V and 3 bases from J, with 12 bases between. The CDR3 protein is CASSGGTSYTGELFF. The CDR3 region has the DNA TGTGCCAGCAGCGGCGGGACTTCTTACACCGGGGAGCTGTTTTTT.

In this sample, this clone turned up a few times. The chain couples TRBV10-3 to TRBJ1-2; 7 nucleotides match TRBD1. V lost 8 bases, J lost 4 bases, and 7 bases stayed unmatched. Looked up from germline, CDR1 is ENHRY and CDR2 is SYGVKD. CDR3 length: 13 amino acids. This CDR3 reads CAIGKDRPYGYTF. CDR3 nucleotide sequence: TGTGCCATCGGAAAGGACAGGCCCTATGGCTACACCTTC.

The chain couples TRBV4-1 to TRBJ2-7; maybe TRBD2 (5 bases). Germline assignment: CDR1 MGHRA and CDR2 YSYEKL. The CDR3 loop spans 15 amino acids. V was shortened by 0 bases and J by 4 bases, with 13 bases between the two germline ends. This CDR3 reads CASSQDRASKYEQYF. CDR3 coding DNA: TGCGCCAGCAGCCAAGATAGAGCTAGCAAGTACGAGCAGTACTTC.

V gene TRBV4-1 combines with J gene TRBJ2-7; tentative D call: TRBD2 (5 bases). This CDR3 is built from 15 residues. Trimming removed 0 bases at V and 3 bases at J, with 12 bases between. Germline V gene lookup returns CDR1 MGHRA and CDR2 YSYEKL. CDR3 in DNA: TGCGCCAGCAGCCAAGATTTACTAGACCACTACGAGCAGTACTTC. This codes for CASSQDLLDHYEQYF.

This rearrangement joins TRBV6-5 to TRBJ1-2; TRBD1 aligns across 7 bases. The trim removed 7 bases at V and 4 bases at J, leaving 12 bases unmatched. This CDR3 is built from 15 residues. The germline CDR1 and CDR2 sequences are MNHEY and SVGAGI. The CDR3 region is CASKVGTGQIYGYTF. The CDR3 DNA reads TGTGCCAGCAAGGTTGGGACGGGACAGATCTATGGCTACACCTTC.